The 14 T cell receptor beta chains presented below share a single source sample, sequenced in a study of T cell repertoires in cytomegalovirus infection. TCRdb passed the reads through MiXCR, listing each CDR3 protein once. Here the sample spans just over 300,000 distinct CDR3 sequences, roughly 17% being singletons. Sequenced sample: PBMCs. Every receptor here comes from a human donor in good health (CMV status not recorded). Some clones in this sample may be carry-over from other donors' samples.

This clonotype was recorded at least ten times. The J gene is TRBJ2-6, the V gene TRBV20-1; TRBD2 aligns across 13 bases. Germline assignment: CDR1 DFQATT and CDR2 SNEGSKA (reference sequence). The CDR3 contains 18 residues. V gave up 4 bases and J gave up 0 bases; unmatched junction bases: 6. CDR3 amino acids: CSAIGTSGDLSGANVLTF. In DNA form, the CDR3 reads TGCAGTGCTATCGGGACTAGCGGGGATCTCTCTGGGGCCAACGTCCTGACTTTC.

This clonotype was seen more than once but under ten times. CDR3: CASSSQYGGQAGNTIYF. The CDR3, as DNA: TGTGCCAGCAGCTCGCAGTACGGGGGACAGGCTGGAAACACCATATATTTT. V is TRBV5-4 and J is TRBJ1-3; 8 bases match TRBD1. Germline CDR1 reads SGHNT; CDR2 reads YYREEE (reference sequence). The CDR3 totals 17 residues. V lost 3 bases, J lost 2 bases, and 10 bases stayed unmatched.

The chain combines TRBV7-4 with TRBJ2-1; no clear D. Deletions cut 0 bases from V and 7 bases from J, with 13 bases between. This CDR3 region has 15 residues. CDR1 and CDR2 from the germline V gene are SGHVT and SQSDAQ. This CDR3 reads CASSLAEFWGNEQFF. The CDR3 nucleotides are TGTGCCAGCAGCTTAGCGGAATTTTGGGGAAATGAGCAGTTCTTC. Filled out from reference TRBV7-4 and TRBJ2-1, the complete variable domain reads GAGVSQSPRYKVAKRGRDVALRCDSISGHVTLYWYRQTLGQGSEVLTYSQSDAQRDKSGRPSGRFSAERPERSVSTLKIQRTEQGDSAVYLCASSLAEFWGNEQFFGPGTRLTVL.

This clonotype was detected once. It may be a read error: a sequence one base away is much more abundant. The V gene is TRBV25-1, the J gene TRBJ2-3; perhaps TRBD2 as D (7 bases). Looked up from germline, CDR1 is MGHDK and CDR2 is SYGVNS. This CDR3 spans 17 amino acids. The CDR3: CASSEVRGGGPRDMQYF. The DNA of the CDR3 is TGTGCCAGCAGTGAGGTCCGTGGCGGGGGCCCCAGAGATATGCAGTATTTT.

This clonotype was counted between two and nine times. V gene TRBV6-1 combines with J gene TRBJ2-7; no clear D. Germline V gene data show CDR1 as MNHNS and CDR2 as SASEGT. Trimming removed 5 bases from V and 2 bases from J, with 7 bases in between. CDR3 size: 12 residues. The CDR3 spells CASSSMAYEQYF. CDR3 sequence (DNA): TGTGCCAGCAGTTCCATGGCCTACGAGCAGTACTTC.

This clonotype was found a few times. The chain joins TRBV6-2 or TRBV6-3 to TRBJ2-1; TRBD2 agrees at 13 bases. CDR1 is MNHEY, CDR2 SVGEGT, per germline. This CDR3 has 16 amino acids. V was clipped by 7 bases and J by 5 bases; unmatched bases: 8. CDR3 in amino acids: CASTRWGTSGDNEQFF. The CDR3 DNA reads TGTGCCAGCACCAGATGGGGGACTAGCGGGGACAATGAGCAGTTCTTC.

In this sample, this clonotype turned up many times. The rearrangement joins TRBV6-1 to TRBJ2-7; D may be TRBD1 or TRBD2 (6 bases each). V was clipped by 6 bases and J by 2 bases, with 17 bases between them. CDR1 and CDR2 from the germline V gene are MNHNS and SASEGT. The CDR3 runs 15 residues. In DNA form, the CDR3 reads TGTGCCAGCAGGGAGGACACGGGGGCTACCTACGAGCAGTACTTC. This codes for CASREDTGATYEQYF.

This rearrangement joins TRBV9 to TRBJ2-5; a weak D match, TRBD1 (5 bases). This CDR3 has 15 residues. Germline loops: CDR1 SGDLS, CDR2 YYNGEE. The V gene lost 1 base and the J gene lost 5 bases, with 15 bases spanning the gap. This CDR3 is CASSVTTGLKETQYF. Written as DNA, the CDR3 is TGTGCCAGCAGCGTAACCACAGGTCTTAAGGAGACCCAGTACTTC.

This clonotype was recorded a few times. The rearrangement uses TRBV19 and TRBJ1-3; D gene uncertain. This CDR3 spans 17 amino acids. V dropped 3 bases and J dropped 0 bases, with 15 bases sitting between them. In germline, CDR1 is LNHDA, CDR2 SQIVND (reference sequence). The CDR3 protein is CASSMRTGRPSGNTIYF. The CDR3 bases are TGTGCCAGTAGTATGAGGACCGGGAGGCCCTCTGGAAACACCATATATTTT.

In its sample, this clonotype was seen a few times. The chain couples TRBV5-8 to TRBJ1-5; possible D gene TRBD1, 5 bases. The CDR3 is made up of 17 amino acids. Germline V lookup: CDR1 SGHTS, CDR2 YDEGEE. V was pared by 0 bases and J by 0 bases, with 13 bases between. The DNA for the CDR3 is TGTGCCAGCAGCTTGGTCGGGGGGGGGAATAGCAATCAGCCCCAGCATTTT. Protein product: CASSLVGGGNSNQPQHF.

This clonotype was picked up a small number of times. The CDR3 spells CASSERGATKYSNQPQHF. For the CDR3, the DNA is TGTGCCAGCAGTGAACGGGGGGCGACTAAATATAGCAATCAGCCCCAGCATTTT. The V call is TRBV2, the J call TRBJ1-5; tentatively, D is TRBD1 (6 bases). Germline values: CDR1 SNHLY, CDR2 FYNNEI. V was clipped by 2 bases and J by 0 bases, with 17 bases between them. The CDR3 contains 18 residues.

The J gene is TRBJ1-1, the V gene TRBV12-3 or TRBV12-4, with 8 bases identical to TRBD1. The CDR3 loop spans 14 amino acids. Trimming took 5 bases from V and 2 from J; bases not matched to a gene: 4. Here the CDR3 reads CASSLQGVNTEAFF. The CDR3 DNA follows: TGTGCCAGCAGTCTACAGGGGGTAAACACTGAAGCTTTCTTT.

The chain employs TRBV7-6 and TRBJ1-6; D possibly corresponds to TRBD1 (5 bases). CDR1 SGHVS and CDR2 FNYEAQ come from the germline V gene. V was clipped by 10 bases and J by 7 bases, with 17 bases between them. The CDR3 is 14 residues long. CDR3 nucleotide sequence: TGTGCCACCCCCCGCCAGGGAGAGAATTCACCCCTCCACTTT. It encodes CATPRQGENSPLHF.

The sample holds many counts of this clonotype. The chain links TRBV11-3 to TRBJ2-5; maybe TRBD2 (6 bases). This CDR3 comprises 13 residues. Trimming took 5 bases from V and 10 from J, leaving 17 bases between them. The germline CDR1 and CDR2 sequences are SGHNT and YENEEA. CDR3 coding DNA: TGTGCCAGCAGCCCTCGGGCCCACGGGAGCCAGTACTTC. Protein sequence: CASSPRAHGSQYF.